Included here is one T cell receptor beta chain sequence, with context. Uncontrolled infection, other autoimmune disease, pregnancy or lactation barred patients from enrollment. This CDR3 is built from 12 residues. Germline V CDR1 and CDR2: PRHDT, FYEKMQ (reference sequence). V was clipped by 5 bases and J by 7 bases, with 9 bases between them. Regions amplified from RNA transcripts were the TCR beta CDR3 regions. HTBI primers were used for first-round RT-PCR of the TCR CDR3. From the multiplex PCR reads, TCRdb called clonotypes with MiXCR, one entry per CDR3 protein. The data show around 440,000 distinct CDR3 sequences, approximately 14% seen once. The data were taken from a study of T cells in Graves' hyperthyroidism and ophthalmopathy. Study-level background: Any treatment followed the collection of peripheral blood at initial diagnosis.

The material sequenced was blood. This TCR derives from a woman between 18 and 29 years old with Graves' hyperthyroidism. The chain couples TRBV13 to TRBJ2-1; D remains ambiguous. CDR3 amino acids: CASSGGWNEQFF. The CDR3 DNA reads as TGTGCCAGCAGCGGCGGTTGGAATGAGCAGTTCTTC. The full variable domain, its missing parts supplied by reference TRBV13 and TRBJ2-1, is AAGVIQSPRHLIKEKRETATLKCYPIPRHDTVYWYQQGPGQDPQFLISFYEKMQSDKGSIPDRFSAQQFSDYHSELNMSSLELGDSALYFCASSGGWNEQFFGPGTRLTVL.